This T cell receptor beta chain is from a study of cytomegalovirus exposure and HLA in healthy donors. The study's findings and limits: Most TCRs appeared rarely, but some public TCRs recurred in many donors. Judged likely to be a sequencing artifact was a cluster of highly shared sequence variants. The investigators catalogued about 170 TCR beta chains as cytomegalovirus-associated.

The germline V gene has CDR1 SGHTA and CDR2 FQGNSA. Trimming pared 3 bases from V and 3 bases from J, leaving 12 bases between. This CDR3 has 14 amino acids. On this clone: What it binds is unknown.

Donors were ostensibly healthy at sampling, although undocumented immune exposures were probable. Both 60 Vbeta primers and 13 Jbeta primers went into the PCR. Repertoires were generated with immunoSEQ multiplex PCR, while TCRdb's copy carries only in-frame clones and drops some. The sample includes approximately 190,000 clones, approximately 78% seen only once; the top ten take 6% to 8%. The sequenced material came from PBMCs. The chain joins TRBV7-2 to TRBJ2-7, with D possibly TRBD2 on 6 matching bases. The receptor was derived from a woman aged 45-65 years in good health and CMV-seropositive. This CDR3 reads CASSFASDYYEQYF. The CDR3 coding sequence is TGTGCCAGCAGCTTTGCTAGCGATTACTACGAGCAGTACTTC.